The 14 T cell receptor beta chains below all came from one sample that was sequenced in a study of graft-versus-host responses after intestinal transplantation. The antigens these receptors bind are not known. The method was immunoSEQ multiplex PCR; TCRdb's version includes in-frame clones alone and lacks a portion of them. The sample contains 85,000 to 90,000 clones, 75% to 90% of which appear only once. The source was unstimulated CD4+ T cells sorted from spleen or lymph node cells, collected before intestinal transplant. The source of these receptors is a human donor who received an intestinal transplant.

In DNA, the CDR3 is TGCGCCAGCAGTGATCAACTACATCTCAGTAGCAATCAGCCCCAGCATTTT. Its protein product is CASSDQLHLSSNQPQHF. The chain joins TRBV10-2 to TRBJ1-5; D gene unclear. CDR1 and CDR2 from the germline V gene are WSHSY and SAAADI. This CDR3 contains 17 residues. The ends were cut back, 3 bases at V and 0 bases at J, with 15 bases in the middle.

The CDR3 DNA is TGTGCCAGCAGCTCCAGGACTAGCGGGGTCCACAATGAGCAGTTCTTC. Protein: CASSSRTSGVHNEQFF. This chain links TRBV7-3 with TRBJ2-1; 12 nucleotides agree with TRBD2. This CDR3 spans 16 amino acids. J gave up 5 bases and V 4 bases, and 6 bases lay outside the gene matches. The V gene's germline CDR1 is SGHTA and CDR2 FQGTGA.

This clone was detected once. The V and J genes are TRBV10-3 and TRBJ2-1; the D gene is possibly TRBD2 (6 bases). Germline loops: CDR1 ENHRY, CDR2 SYGVKD. Trimming pared 8 bases from V and 8 bases from J, leaving 19 bases between. The CDR3 is 14 amino acids. Here the CDR3 reads CAIQRANLPYEQFF. The CDR3 DNA sequence: TGTGCCATCCAGCGGGCCAACTTACCCTATGAGCAGTTCTTC.

The chain links TRBV27 to TRBJ2-3; maybe TRBD1 (6 bases). The V end was cut by 1 base, the J end by 1 base, with 12 bases between. The CDR3 extends over 16 amino acids. Per the germline V gene, CDR1 is MNHEY and CDR2 is SMNVEV (reference sequence). The CDR3 region has the DNA TGTGCCAGCAGTTTATTTCAGGGGAGAGGCACAGATACGCAGTATTTT. It specifies CASSLFQGRGTDTQYF.

The rearrangement uses TRBV2 and TRBJ1-5; D is ambiguous. CDR3 length: 16 residues. CDR1 and CDR2 (germline): SNHLY, FYNNEI. V was trimmed by 2 bases and J by 0 bases, leaving 11 bases between them. In DNA, the CDR3 is TGTGCCAGCAGTGAACAAGTCAGTCCTAGCAATCAGCCCCAGCATTTT. Protein product: CASSEQVSPSNQPQHF.

The genes are TRBV2 and TRBJ1-1; D gene unclear. Germline V gene data show CDR1 as SNHLY and CDR2 as FYNNEI. The CDR3 loop spans 13 amino acids. Trimming took 11 bases from V and 5 from J, leaving 18 bases between them. DNA of the CDR3: TGTGCCGGAGAGGTGCGTGTTGGAACTGAAGCTTTCTTT. Its protein is CAGEVRVGTEAFF.

The V call is TRBV7-2, the J call TRBJ2-3; tentatively, D is TRBD1 (7 bases). V shed 5 bases and J shed 14 bases, with 20 bases lying between them. Germline V lookup: CDR1 SGHTA, CDR2 FQGNSA. The CDR3 loop spans 13 amino acids. CDR3 DNA sequence: TGTGCCAGCAGCCCCAGACAGGGTTCGGAGGGGTATTTT. Its protein product is CASSPRQGSEGYF.

This clone was seen once. This sequence joins TRBV5-5 and TRBJ2-3; D possibly corresponds to TRBD2 (5 bases). CDR1 and CDR2 from the germline V gene are SGHKS and YYEKEE (reference sequence). CDR3 length equals 13 residues. The ends were cut back, 2 bases at V and 4 bases at J, with 8 bases in the middle. CDR3 nucleotide sequence: TGTGCCAGCAGCTTCTCCGGGGCAGATACGCAGTATTTT. As protein: CASSFSGADTQYF.

This chain joins TRBV6-5 and TRBJ2-7, with D unclear. Germline V CDR1 and CDR2: MNHEY, SVGAGI. Trimming cost V 6 bases and J 2 bases, with 17 bases left between them. This CDR3 comprises 15 residues. CDR3 sequence reads: CASSTPGSYPYEQYF. CDR3 sequence (DNA): TGTGCCAGCAGCACGCCAGGTAGTTATCCCTACGAGCAGTACTTC.

The V and J genes are TRBV10-2 and TRBJ2-1; 7 nucleotides line up with TRBD1. This CDR3 has 12 amino acids. Germline V CDR1 and CDR2: WSHSY, SAAADI. The V and J ends lost 9 bases and 5 bases, in that order; junction bases with no gene match: 4. CDR3 DNA sequence: TGCGCCAGTAACAGGGGTGACAATGAGCAGTTCTTC. Translated, it gives CASNRGDNEQFF.

The V and J genes are TRBV7-2 and TRBJ1-2, with a tentative D call TRBD1 (5 bases). Germline V gives CDR1 SGHTA, CDR2 FQGNSA. The CDR3 spans 14 residues. Trimming left V 5 bases short and J 7 bases short, with 17 bases between. CDR3 in amino acids: CASSPRVTDSGYTF. DNA of the CDR3: TGTGCCAGCAGCCCAAGGGTGACAGATAGTGGCTACACCTTC.

This sequence joins TRBV10-3 and TRBJ1-1; a possible D gene is TRBD1 (6 bases). V shed 6 bases and J shed 4 bases, with 15 bases lying between them. The V gene's germline CDR1 is ENHRY and CDR2 SYGVKD. The CDR3 totals 14 residues. The CDR3 bases are TGTGCCATCAGGGCAGGGGATGTGGGCACTGAAGCTTTCTTT. Translated: CAIRAGDVGTEAFF.

The rearrangement links TRBV7-9 to TRBJ1-6, with D maybe TRBD1 (6 bases). Trimming cost V 5 bases and J 0 bases, with 20 bases left between them. CDR1 is SEHNR and CDR2 is FQNEAQ in the germline V gene (reference sequence). There are 19 residues in the CDR3. The CDR3 here is CASSPGQTRASSYNSPLHF. The CDR3 bases are TGTGCCAGCAGCCCAGGACAGACCCGGGCAAGCTCCTATAATTCACCCCTCCACTTT. The variable domain in full, completed from reference TRBV7-9 and TRBJ1-6, reads DTGVSQNPRHKITKRGQNVTFRCDPISEHNRLYWYRQTLGQGPEFLTYFQNEAQLEKSRLLSDRFSAERPKGSFSTLEIQRTEQGDSAMYLCASSPGQTRASSYNSPLHFGNGTRLTVT.

The chain links TRBV4-2 to TRBJ1-4, with TRBD1 as a possible D gene (5 bases). Trimming removed 1 base at V and 0 bases at J, with 9 bases between. The CDR3 has 16 amino acids. CDR1 LGHNA and CDR2 YNFKEQ come from the germline V gene. This CDR3 reads CASSQGSGPTNEKLFF. The CDR3 DNA reads TGTGCCAGCAGCCAAGGTTCAGGGCCAACTAATGAAAAACTGTTTTTT.